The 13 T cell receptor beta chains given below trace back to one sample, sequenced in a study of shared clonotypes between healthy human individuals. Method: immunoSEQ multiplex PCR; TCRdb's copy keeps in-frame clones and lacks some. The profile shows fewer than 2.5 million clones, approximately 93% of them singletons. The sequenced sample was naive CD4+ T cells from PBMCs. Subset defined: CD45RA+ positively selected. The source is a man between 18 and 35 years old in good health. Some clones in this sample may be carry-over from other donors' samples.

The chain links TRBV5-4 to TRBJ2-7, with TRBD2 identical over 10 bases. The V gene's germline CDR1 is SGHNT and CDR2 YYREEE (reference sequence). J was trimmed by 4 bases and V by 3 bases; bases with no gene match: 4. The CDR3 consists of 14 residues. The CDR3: CASSSVAGGYEQYF. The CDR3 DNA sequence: TGTGCCAGCAGCTCCGTAGCGGGAGGATACGAGCAGTACTTC.

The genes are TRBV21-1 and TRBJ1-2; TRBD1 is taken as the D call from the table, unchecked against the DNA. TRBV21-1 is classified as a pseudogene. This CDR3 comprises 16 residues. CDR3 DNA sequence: TGTGCCAGCAGCAGAGCCCGAACAGGGGGCGACTATGGCTACACCTTC. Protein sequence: CASSRARTGGDYGYTF.

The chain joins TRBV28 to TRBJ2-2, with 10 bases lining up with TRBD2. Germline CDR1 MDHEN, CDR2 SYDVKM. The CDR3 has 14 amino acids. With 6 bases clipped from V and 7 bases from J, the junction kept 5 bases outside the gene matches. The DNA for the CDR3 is TGTGCCAGCAGAGGGACTAGCGAAAACGGGGAGCTGTTTTTT. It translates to CASRGTSENGELFF.

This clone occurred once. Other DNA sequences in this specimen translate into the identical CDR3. The CDR3 coding sequence is TGTGCCAGCAGCTCGGGACTAGCGGGGGATACGCAGTATTTT. As protein: CASSSGLAGDTQYF. The V and J genes are TRBV5-4 and TRBJ2-3; TRBD2 aligns across 13 bases. This CDR3 has 14 residues. CDR1 SGHNT and CDR2 YYREEE come from the germline V gene (reference sequence). V shed 3 bases, J shed 6 bases, and the junction held 1 base outside the gene matches.

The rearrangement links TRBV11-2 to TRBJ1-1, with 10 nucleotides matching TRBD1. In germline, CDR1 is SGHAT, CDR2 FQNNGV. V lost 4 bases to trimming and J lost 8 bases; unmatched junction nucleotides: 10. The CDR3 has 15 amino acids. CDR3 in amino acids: CASSSTGTGESEAFF. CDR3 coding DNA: TGTGCCAGCAGCTCTACGGGGACAGGGGAAAGCGAAGCTTTCTTT. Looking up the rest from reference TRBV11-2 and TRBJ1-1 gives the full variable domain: EAGVAQSPRYKIIEKRQSVAFWCNPISGHATLYWYQQILGQGPKLLIQFQNNGVVDDSQLPKDRFSAERLKGVDSTLKIQPAKLEDSAVYLCASSSTGTGESEAFFGQGTRLTVV.

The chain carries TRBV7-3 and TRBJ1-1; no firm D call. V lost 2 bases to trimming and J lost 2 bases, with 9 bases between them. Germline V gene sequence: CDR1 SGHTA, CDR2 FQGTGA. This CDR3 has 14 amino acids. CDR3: CASSLSTHNTEAFF. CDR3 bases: TGTGCCAGCAGCTTATCGACCCATAACACTGAAGCTTTCTTT.

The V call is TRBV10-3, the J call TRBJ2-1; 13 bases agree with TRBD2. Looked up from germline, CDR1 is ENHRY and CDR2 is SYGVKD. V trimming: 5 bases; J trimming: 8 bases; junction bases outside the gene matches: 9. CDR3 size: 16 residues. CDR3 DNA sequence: TGTGCCATCAGTAAAGGGGGACTAGCGGGATTATATGAGCAGTTCTTC. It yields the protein CAISKGGLAGLYEQFF.

CDR3 in DNA: TGCAGCGTGGATGACAATGCCCACATATATTTT. This translates into CSVDDNAHIYF. The J gene is TRBJ1-3, the V gene TRBV29-1; D is ambiguous. Germline loops: CDR1 SQVTM, CDR2 ANQGSEA. This CDR3 has 11 residues. Trimming cost V 6 bases and J 12 bases, with 15 bases left between them.

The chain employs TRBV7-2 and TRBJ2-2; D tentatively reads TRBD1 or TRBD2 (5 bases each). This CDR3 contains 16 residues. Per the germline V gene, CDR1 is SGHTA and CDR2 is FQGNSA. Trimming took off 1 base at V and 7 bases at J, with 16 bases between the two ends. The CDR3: CASSLGAGTFGGELFF. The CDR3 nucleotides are TGTGCCAGCAGCTTAGGGGCTGGGACGTTCGGCGGGGAGCTGTTTTTT. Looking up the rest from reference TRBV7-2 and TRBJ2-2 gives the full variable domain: GAGVSQSPSNKVTEKGKDVELRCDPISGHTALYWYRQSLGQGLEFLIYFQGNSAPDKSGLPSDRFSAERTGGSVSTLTIQRTQQEDSAVYLCASSLGAGTFGGELFFGEGSRLTVL.

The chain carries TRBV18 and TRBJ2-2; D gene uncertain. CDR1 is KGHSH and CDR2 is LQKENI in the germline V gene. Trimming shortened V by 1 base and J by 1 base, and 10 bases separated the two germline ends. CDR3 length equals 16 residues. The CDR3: CASSPLSQVNTGELFF. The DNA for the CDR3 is TGTGCCAGCTCACCACTTTCCCAGGTGAACACCGGGGAGCTGTTTTTT. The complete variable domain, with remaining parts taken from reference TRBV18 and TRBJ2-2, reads NAGVMQNPRHLVRRRGQEARLRCSPMKGHSHVYWYRQLPEEGLKFMVYLQKENIIDESGMPKERFSAEFPKEGPSILRIQQVVRGDSAAYFCASSPLSQVNTGELFFGEGSRLTVL.

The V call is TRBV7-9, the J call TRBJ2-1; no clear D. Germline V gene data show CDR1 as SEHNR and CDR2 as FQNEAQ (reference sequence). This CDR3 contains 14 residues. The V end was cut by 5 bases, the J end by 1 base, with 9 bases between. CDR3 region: CASSPGLSYNEQFF. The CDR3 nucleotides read TGTGCCAGCAGCCCCGGCTTGTCCTACAATGAGCAGTTCTTC.

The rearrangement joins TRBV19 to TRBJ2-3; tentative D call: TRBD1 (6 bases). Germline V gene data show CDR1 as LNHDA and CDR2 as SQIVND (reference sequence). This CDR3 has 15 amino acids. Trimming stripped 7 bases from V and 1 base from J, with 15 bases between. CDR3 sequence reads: CASNIGQTGTDTQYF. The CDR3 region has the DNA TGTGCCAGTAACATAGGACAGACCGGCACAGATACGCAGTATTTT. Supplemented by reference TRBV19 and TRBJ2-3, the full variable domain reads DGGITQSPKYLFRKEGQNVTLSCEQNLNHDAMYWYRQDPGQGLRLIYYSQIVNDFQKGDIAEGYSVSREKKESFPLTVTSAQKNPTAFYLCASNIGQTGTDTQYFGPGTRLTVL.

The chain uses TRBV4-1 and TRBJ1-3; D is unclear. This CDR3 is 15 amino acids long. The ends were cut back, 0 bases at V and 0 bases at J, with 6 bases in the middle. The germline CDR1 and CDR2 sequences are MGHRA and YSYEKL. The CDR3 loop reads CASSQDSSSGNTIYF. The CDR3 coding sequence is TGCGCCAGCAGCCAAGATTCCTCCTCTGGAAACACCATATATTTT.